This TCR beta chain was profiled in a study of CD8 T cells in ankylosing spondylitis. TCRdb reprocessed the 5' RACE reads via MiXCR and lists one record per CDR3 protein. The top ten hold approximately 12% of the sample, which has some 37,000 distinct CDR3 sequences, about 6.3% seen once. This clonotype was counted many times. The CDR3 consists of 13 residues. V dropped 7 bases and J dropped 5; count of bases not matched to a gene: 8. From germline, CDR1 is DFQATT and CDR2 SNEGSKA (reference sequence). The chain uses TRBV20-1 and TRBJ1-2; TRBD1 aligns across 9 bases. The receptor was isolated from a male donor with ankylosing spondylitis or in good health (not recorded which). Sequenced input: blood, either unsorted or a sorted T cell fraction (not recorded which). As DNA, the CDR3 is TGCAGTGTCAGCGCAGGGACAGGGTATGGCTACACCTTC. Encoded protein: CSVSAGTGYGYTF.